These 18 T cell receptor beta chains came from one sample sequenced in a study of T cells after yellow fever vaccination. MiXCR was run by TCRdb on the 5' RACE reads, yielding one entry per CDR3 protein. The data show some 320,000 distinct CDR3 sequences, with 8.5% to 10% seen just once and around 3.3% held by the top ten. This sample comprised CD4+ T cells sorted from PBMCs, obtained 5 days after the yellow fever booster vaccination. The source of these receptors is a man younger than 35 who received the YFV17D yellow fever vaccine.

This clonotype was seen more than once but under ten times. The gene calls are TRBV19 and TRBJ1-6; D is undetermined. V lost 7 bases, J lost 6 bases, and 16 bases lay in between. The CDR3 totals 15 residues. Germline V gene sequence: CDR1 LNHDA, CDR2 SQIVND (reference sequence). Here the CDR3 reads CASTRPDLRNSPLHF. Written as DNA, the CDR3 is TGTGCCAGTACCCGGCCGGACCTCCGTAATTCACCCCTCCACTTT.

The chain carries TRBV7-2 and TRBJ2-3, with D possibly matching TRBD1 (7 bases). Trimming removed 7 bases at V and 3 bases at J, with 14 bases between. Germline lookup yields CDR1 SGHTA and CDR2 FQGNSA. CDR3 length equals 14 residues. In DNA, the CDR3 is TGTGCCAGCACGGAGGGGGCGGGGACAGATACGCAGTATTTT. It translates to CASTEGAGTDTQYF.

In this sample, this clonotype turned up a few times. The V gene is TRBV3-1, the J gene TRBJ1-5, with D perhaps TRBD1 (5 bases). From germline, CDR1 is LGHDT and CDR2 YNNKEL (reference sequence). This CDR3 contains 13 residues. The V and J ends lost 4 bases and 7 bases respectively, with 11 bases between them. In DNA, the CDR3 is TGTGCCAGCAGCCCATCCAGGGACCAGCCCCAGCATTTT. Protein sequence: CASSPSRDQPQHF.

The sample holds many counts of this clonotype. In DNA, the CDR3 is TGTGCCAGCAGCCCAAAGCGGGGGGGCATCTCCTATACGCAGTATTTT. Protein: CASSPKRGGISYTQYF. This chain uses TRBV6-5 with TRBJ2-3; 10 bases are a match to TRBD2. The CDR3 totals 16 residues. Trimming removed 6 bases from V and 7 bases from J; junction bases left unmatched: 13. Germline loops: CDR1 MNHEY, CDR2 SVGAGI.

J is TRBJ2-2 and V is TRBV12-3 or TRBV12-4; D not certain. Trimming shortened V by 8 bases and J by 3 bases, and 13 bases separated the two germline ends. The CDR3 spans 14 residues. The DNA of the CDR3 is TGTGCCAGCTCTGGTTTTTGGTACACCGGGGAGCTGTTTTTT. Its translation: CASSGFWYTGELFF.

The sample holds a few counts of this clonotype. V is TRBV20-1 and J is TRBJ1-5; D is unclear. Germline values: CDR1 DFQATT, CDR2 SNEGSKA (reference sequence). CDR3 length: 14 residues. Trimming took off 3 bases at V and 0 bases at J, with 9 bases between the two ends. The CDR3: CSASSGVSNQPQHF. The CDR3, as DNA: TGCAGTGCTAGTTCTGGTGTTAGCAATCAGCCCCAGCATTTT.

The V and J genes are TRBV30 and TRBJ1-5; the D is unclear. CDR1 and CDR2 from the germline V gene are GTSNPN and SVGIG (reference sequence). The V and J ends lost 2 bases and 6 bases respectively, with 8 bases between them. This CDR3 spans 12 amino acids. CDR3 amino acids: CAWSLPGQPQHF. The CDR3 DNA follows: TGTGCCTGGAGTCTCCCCGGTCAGCCCCAGCATTTT.

The sample holds many counts of this clonotype. V is TRBV9 and J is TRBJ1-2; 8 nucleotides align to TRBD1. The V gene end was trimmed by 2 bases and the J gene end by 7 bases; junction bases not matched to a gene: 1. The CDR3 covers 12 residues. Germline CDR1 SGDLS, CDR2 YYNGEE. The CDR3: CASSVGQGGYTF. The CDR3 DNA sequence: TGTGCCAGCAGCGTCGGACAGGGTGGCTACACCTTC. The whole variable domain, filled in from reference TRBV9 and TRBJ1-2, reads DSGVTQTPKHLITATGQRVTLRCSPRSGDLSVYWYQQSLDQGLQFLIQYYNGEERAKGNILERFSAQQFPDLHSELNLSSLELGDSALYFCASSVGQGGYTFGSGTRLTVV.

This clonotype was recorded a few times. The chain links TRBV30 to TRBJ1-1; possibly TRBD1 for D (6 bases). Trimming stripped 2 bases from V and 3 bases from J, with 10 bases between. This CDR3 contains 13 residues. The germline V gene encodes CDR1 GTSNPN and CDR2 SVGIG (reference sequence). The DNA of the CDR3 is TGTGCCTGGAGTCCAGGGGCGGACACTGAAGCTTTCTTT. This translates into CAWSPGADTEAFF.

This clonotype was counted many times. The gene calls are TRBV12-3 or TRBV12-4 and TRBJ2-2, with D tentatively TRBD2 (5 bases). The CDR3 contains 13 residues. The V end was cut by 4 bases, the J end by 6 bases, with 9 bases between. The CDR3 region is CASSSRAPGELFF. The CDR3 DNA reads as TGTGCCAGCAGTTCGCGGGCCCCCGGGGAGCTGTTTTTT.

This clonotype was seen only a few times. This chain links TRBV5-1 with TRBJ1-1; D is unclear. This CDR3 has 12 residues. Germline V gene lookup returns CDR1 SGHRS and CDR2 YFSETQ. Trimming stripped 0 bases from V and 6 bases from J, with 6 bases between. The CDR3 region is CASSLDVAEAFF. CDR3 bases: TGCGCCAGCAGCTTGGATGTCGCTGAAGCTTTCTTT.

The chain couples TRBV3-2 to TRBJ2-7; whether TRBD1, the table's D call, matches the DNA was not checked. TRBV3-2 is recorded as a pseudogene. The CDR3 has 15 residues. CDR3 residues: CASSWTGLFSYEQYV. In DNA form, the CDR3 reads TGTGCCAGCAGCTGGACAGGGCTTTTTTCCTACGAGCAGTACGTC.

In this sample, this clonotype turned up a few times. This chain joins TRBV12-3 or TRBV12-4 and TRBJ2-3, with D perhaps matching TRBD1 or TRBD2 (6 bases each). V lost 8 bases to trimming and J lost 4 bases, with 13 bases between them. The CDR3 loop spans 13 amino acids. CDR3 loop: CASLYGGSDTQYF. The CDR3 DNA is TGTGCCAGCCTCTACGGGGGCTCAGATACGCAGTATTTT.

There are a few counts of this clonotype. The chain joins TRBV19 to TRBJ2-6; D call uncertain. The CDR3 totals 13 residues. Germline-derived CDR1 and CDR2 are LNHDA and SQIVND (reference sequence). Trimming took 6 bases from V and 1 from J, leaving 4 bases between them. The CDR3 coding sequence is TGTGCCAGTAGGCGTTCTGGGGCCAACGTCCTGACTTTC. The encoded protein is CASRRSGANVLTF. The full variable domain, in which reference TRBV19 and TRBJ2-6 provide the parts outside the CDR3, is DGGITQSPKYLFRKEGQNVTLSCEQNLNHDAMYWYRQDPGQGLRLIYYSQIVNDFQKGDIAEGYSVSREKKESFPLTVTSAQKNPTAFYLCASRRSGANVLTFGAGSRLTVL.

The rearrangement links TRBV20-1 to TRBJ1-5; a weak D match, TRBD1 (6 bases). The V end was cut by 5 bases, the J end by 5 bases, with 16 bases between. Germline CDR1 reads DFQATT; CDR2 reads SNEGSKA (reference sequence). The CDR3 runs to 14 residues. The CDR3 region has the DNA TGCAGTGCTCCCACAGGGTTTGCGGATCAGCCCCAGCATTTT. As protein: CSAPTGFADQPQHF.

The chain is built from TRBV19 and TRBJ2-2; maybe TRBD2 (7 bases). The germline CDR1 and CDR2 sequences are LNHDA and SQIVND (reference sequence). V shed 3 bases and J shed 4 bases, with 18 bases lying between them. The CDR3 has 17 residues. The CDR3 spells CASSIFSRGAFTGELFF. The CDR3 region has the DNA TGTGCCAGTAGTATCTTTTCCCGGGGGGCGTTCACCGGGGAGCTGTTTTTT. The variable domain in full, with the rest retrieved from reference TRBV19 and TRBJ2-2, is DGGITQSPKYLFRKEGQNVTLSCEQNLNHDAMYWYRQDPGQGLRLIYYSQIVNDFQKGDIAEGYSVSREKKESFPLTVTSAQKNPTAFYLCASSIFSRGAFTGELFFGEGSRLTVL.

The chain joins TRBV15 to TRBJ2-5; 12 nucleotides align to TRBD2. V dropped 1 base and J dropped 3; count of bases not matched to a gene: 6. This CDR3 contains 17 residues. The germline CDR1 and CDR2 sequences are LNHNV and YYDKDF (reference sequence). The CDR3 DNA sequence: TGTGCCACCAGCAGAGCTCCGAGACTAGCGGGGGAAGAGACCCAGTACTTC. It translates to CATSRAPRLAGEETQYF.

The chain uses TRBV11-2 and TRBJ2-2; D might be TRBD1 or TRBD2, each matching 5 bases. Germline lookup yields CDR1 SGHAT and CDR2 FQNNGV. CDR3 length: 14 residues. The ends were cut back, 6 bases at V and 5 bases at J, with 13 bases in the middle. CDR3 protein: CASRRGVGTGELFF. The CDR3 DNA reads as TGTGCCAGCAGGAGGGGAGTCGGGACCGGGGAGCTGTTTTTT.